Listed below are T cell receptor beta chains from one sample, sequenced in a study of PD-1 blockade in mismatch repair-deficient tumors. Sequencing was performed with immunoSEQ multiplex PCR; in TCRdb, only in-frame clones are kept and a portion is missing. Of approximately 50,000 clones in the sample, around 80% were seen once. Sequencing used peripheral blood, obtained 4 weeks after starting pembrolizumab. These receptors came from an adult with mismatch repair-deficient cancer. Each CDR3 is given with its conserved first and last residue. Fields, in order: J gene, V gene, clone size, D gene, CDR3 length, CDR3 DNA, CDR3 protein. A D gene is named only where the DNA matches it firmly. Only part of the rows carry a size: once, few, many, or a class if the clone is expanded.

>TRBJ1-1|TRBV5-5|NA|TRBD1|15
TGTGCCAGCAGCTTCAGGGGGCGCGTGAACACTGAAGCTTTCTTT
CASSFRGRVNTEAFF
>TRBJ2-1|TRBV14|NA|NA|14
TGTGCCAGCAGCCCGTACGGGGGTCACACTGAGCAGTTCTTC
CASSPYGGHTEQFF
>TRBJ1-1|TRBV6-5|NA|TRBD1|15
TGTGCCAGCAGTTACTCAGGACAGGGTAACACTGAAGCTTTCTTT
CASSYSGQGNTEAFF
>TRBJ2-5|TRBV2|NA|NA|15
TGTGCCAGCAGTGATACGTCGACACTTTTGGGGACCCAGTACTTC
CASSDTSTLLGTQYF
>TRBJ2-1|TRBV5-1|NA|TRBD2|16
TGCGCCAGCAGCCAAACTAGCGGGAGATCCTACAATGAGCAGTTCTTC
CASSQTSGRSYNEQFF
>TRBJ1-4|TRBV18|NA|NA|15
TGTGCCAGCTCACCTCGTGGGGGTACTAATGAAAAACTGTTTTTT
CASSPRGGTNEKLFF
>TRBJ2-5|TRBV4-1|NA|NA|12
TGCGCCAGCAGCCAATATACGGGGACCCAGTACTTC
CASSQYTGTQYF
>TRBJ2-3|TRBV7-6|NA|TRBD2|16
TGTGCCAGCAGCTTCGCACTAGCGGGCTCCACAGATACGCAGTATTTT
CASSFALAGSTDTQYF
>TRBJ1-1|TRBV30|NA|TRBD1|15
TGTGCCTGGGGGACAGGGGGCTCAATGAACACTGAAGCTTTCTTT
CAWGTGGSMNTEAFF
>TRBJ2-3|TRBV15|NA|NA|13
TGTGCCACCAGCAGAGAGGACACAGATACGCAGTATTTT
CATSREDTDTQYF
>TRBJ2-5|TRBV7-8|NA|TRBD2|14
TGTGCCAGCCACGGACTAGCGGGAGCAGAGACCCAGTACTTC
CASHGLAGAETQYF
>TRBJ2-3|TRBV5-1|NA|NA|14
TGCGCCAGCAGCTCTCTAGTGAGGGAAGATACGCAGTATTTT
CASSSLVREDTQYF
>TRBJ1-5|TRBV15|NA|TRBD1|16
TGTGCCACCAGCCCTAAGGACAGGGGGCGTTTGCAGCCCCAGCATTTT
CATSPKDRGRLQPQHF
>TRBJ2-1|TRBV29-1|NA|NA|16
TGCAGCGTTGGAGGGACTTTTGAAGGCTCCTACAATGAGCAGTTCTTC
CSVGGTFEGSYNEQFF
>TRBJ1-3|TRBV6-1|NA|TRBD1|15
TGTGCCAGCAGTAGACAGGGGGCGACTGGAAACACCATATATTTT
CASSRQGATGNTIYF
>TRBJ1-5|TRBV2|few|TRBD1|14
TGTGCCAGCAGGGCAGGGGGCGAAGGCCAGCCCCAGCATTTT
CASRAGGEGQPQHF
>TRBJ2-7|TRBV25-1|few|NA|13
TGTGCCAGCAGTGAATCAGGGTCGGACGAGCAGTACTTC
CASSESGSDEQYF
>TRBJ1-5|TRBV7-3|NA|NA|18
TGTGCCAGCAGCTTATTGCCGGGCCTGCCTACTGGCACTCGAGCCCAGCATTTT
CASSLLPGLPTGTRAQHF
>TRBJ1-5|TRBV27|NA|NA|15
TGTGCCAGCAGTTTAAAAGTAAATAGCAATCAGCCCCAGCATTTT
CASSLKVNSNQPQHF
>TRBJ1-2|TRBV9|NA|NA|14
TGTGCCAGCAGAAATTGGACCGCCAGCTATGGCTACACCTTC
CASRNWTASYGYTF
>TRBJ1-3|TRBV7-9|NA|NA|15
TGTGCCAGCAGCTTAAACCTCGGACCTGGAAACACCATATATTTT
CASSLNLGPGNTIYF
>TRBJ1-1|TRBV19|NA|NA|12
TGCAGGAGGACCTATCCGTACACTGAAGCTTTCTTT
CRRTYPYTEAFF
>TRBJ2-1|TRBV9|few|NA|13
TGTGCCAGCAGCGTAGGGTACCCCAATGAGCAGTTCTTC
CASSVGYPNEQFF
>TRBJ2-3|TRBV18|few|NA|17
TGTGCCAGCTCACCGACTTTCCGGGACGAAGGGACAGATACGCAGTATTTT
CASSPTFRDEGTDTQYF
>TRBJ2-1|TRBV6-5|NA|NA|15
TGTGCCAGCCGTCCTGGGGATGGGTTTTACAATGAGCAGTTCTTC
CASRPGDGFYNEQFF
>TRBJ1-1|TRBV6-6|NA|NA|13
TGTGCCAGCAGTTACGGGACTCCTGCTGAAGCTTTCTTT
CASSYGTPAEAFF
>TRBJ2-7|TRBV7-9|NA|TRBD2|16
TGTGCCAGCAGCGCCATAGCGGGAGGGCCCCGCTACGAGCAGTACTTC
CASSAIAGGPRYEQYF
>TRBJ2-6|TRBV14|NA|NA|14
TGTGCCAGCAGCCAAATGCCCGGGGCCAACGTCCTGACTTTC
CASSQMPGANVLTF
>TRBJ2-5|TRBV6-1|few|TRBD1|15
TGTGCCAGCAGTGTACGGACAGGGGGCCAAGAGACCCAGTACTTC
CASSVRTGGQETQYF
>TRBJ2-2|TRBV5-1|NA|TRBD1|14
TGCGCCAGCAGCACCGGACAGGTTCCCGGGGAGCTGTTTTTT
CASSTGQVPGELFF